This TCR beta chain was recovered during a study of T cells in Graves' hyperthyroidism and ophthalmopathy. With respect to this clonotype: The junction departs from germline at one end; a sequencing error may be responsible.

The V gene's germline CDR1 is SGHRS and CDR2 YFSETQ. This CDR3 is 15 amino acids long. RNA transcripts were the template for amplifying TCR beta CDR3 regions. When the TCR CDR3 underwent first-round RT-PCR, the HTBI primer set was used. TCRdb itself ran the multiplex PCR reads through MiXCR, one entry per CDR3 protein. The sample consists of around 520,000 distinct CDR3 sequences, about 15% of them appearing once. The rearrangement links TRBV5-1 to TRBJ2-1; the match to TRBD1 covers 9 bases. The clonotype originates from a woman aged 35 to 49 with Graves' hyperthyroidism. Material: blood. The CDR3 DNA reads TGTGCCAGCAGCTATCAGGGACAGGGAGATGGTGAGCAGTTCTTC. Translated, it gives CASSYQGQGDGEQFF.